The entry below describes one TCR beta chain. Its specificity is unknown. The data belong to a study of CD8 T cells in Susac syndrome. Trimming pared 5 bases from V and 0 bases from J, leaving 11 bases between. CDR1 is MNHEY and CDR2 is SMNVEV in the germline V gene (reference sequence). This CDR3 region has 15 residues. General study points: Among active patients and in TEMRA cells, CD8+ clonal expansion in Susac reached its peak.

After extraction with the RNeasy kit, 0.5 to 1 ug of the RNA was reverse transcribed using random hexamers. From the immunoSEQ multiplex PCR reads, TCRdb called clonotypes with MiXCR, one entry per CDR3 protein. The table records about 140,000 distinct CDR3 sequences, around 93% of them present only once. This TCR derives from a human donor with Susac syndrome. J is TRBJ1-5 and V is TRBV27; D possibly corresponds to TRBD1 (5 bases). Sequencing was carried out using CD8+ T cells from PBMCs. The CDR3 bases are TGTGCCAGCAGTCTTATGGGGCCTAGCAATCAGCCCCAGCATTTT. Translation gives CASSLMGPSNQPQHF.